This T cell receptor (beta chain) was sequenced during a study of cytomegalovirus exposure and HLA in healthy donors. Study findings and constraints: Further analysis, carried out later, found HLA-associated TCR beta chains more clonally expanded than equally common other chains. It was likely that a cluster of highly shared sequence variants was a sequencing artifact. In a later analysis, donors in an Asian-associated ancestry cluster reportedly had fewer N-insertions in productive TCRs than the cohort mean. Most TCR beta V segments were productive about 87% or about 30% of the time in an earlier analysis.

CDR1 is SGHTS, CDR2 YDEGEE, per germline. CDR3 length equals 16 residues. V lost 2 bases and J lost 6; bases outside the gene matches: 11. PCR primers comprised 60 Vbeta and 13 Jbeta primers. Using immunoSEQ multiplex PCR, the repertoire was profiled, and TCRdb retains in-frame clones only, with some absent. The data contain roughly 92,000 clones, approximately 80% of them singletons. Note on this clone: No antigen is known for it.

The sequence derives from a woman aged 45-60 years in good health and CMV-seropositive. The sequencing sample was made of PBMCs. V is TRBV5-8 and J is TRBJ2-5, with 9 bases aligning to TRBD1. The DNA of the CDR3 is TGTGCCAGCAGCTTTCCGACAGGGGGTCTACGTCAGACCCAGTACTTC. Its protein is CASSFPTGGLRQTQYF.